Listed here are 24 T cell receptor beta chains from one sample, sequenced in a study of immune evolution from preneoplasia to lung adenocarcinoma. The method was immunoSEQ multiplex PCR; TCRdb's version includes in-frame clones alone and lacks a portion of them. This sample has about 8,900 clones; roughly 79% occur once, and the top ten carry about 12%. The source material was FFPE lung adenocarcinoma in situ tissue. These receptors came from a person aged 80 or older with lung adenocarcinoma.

The CDR3 region has the DNA TGTGCCAGCAGCCCCCGGAGGGTTGGAAGTAATTCACCCCTCCACTTT. It yields the protein CASSPRRVGSNSPLHF. The chain uses TRBV9 and TRBJ1-6, with D hard to call. In germline, CDR1 is SGDLS, CDR2 YYNGEE. V was trimmed by 4 bases and J by 6 bases, leaving 17 bases between them. The CDR3 covers 16 residues.

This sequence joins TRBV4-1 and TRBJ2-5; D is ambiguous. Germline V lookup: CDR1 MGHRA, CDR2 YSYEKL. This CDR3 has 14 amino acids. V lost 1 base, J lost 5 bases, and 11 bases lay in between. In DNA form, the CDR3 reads TGCGCCAGCAGCCAAGGAACAAGTAGGGAGACCCAGTACTTC. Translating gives CASSQGTSRETQYF.

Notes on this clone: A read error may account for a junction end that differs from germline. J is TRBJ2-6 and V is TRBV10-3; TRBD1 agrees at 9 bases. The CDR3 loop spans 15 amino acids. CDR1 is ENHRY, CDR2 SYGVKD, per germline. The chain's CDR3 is CATTGGISGVNVLTF. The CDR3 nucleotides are TGTGCCACCACAGGGGGCATATCTGGGGTCAACGTCCTGACTTTC.

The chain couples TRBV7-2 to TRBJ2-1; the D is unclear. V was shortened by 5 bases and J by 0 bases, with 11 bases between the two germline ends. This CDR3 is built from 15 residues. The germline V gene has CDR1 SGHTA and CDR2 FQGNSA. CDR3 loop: CASSPGRASYNEQFF. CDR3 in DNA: TGTGCCAGCAGCCCCGGTCGAGCCTCCTACAATGAGCAGTTCTTC.

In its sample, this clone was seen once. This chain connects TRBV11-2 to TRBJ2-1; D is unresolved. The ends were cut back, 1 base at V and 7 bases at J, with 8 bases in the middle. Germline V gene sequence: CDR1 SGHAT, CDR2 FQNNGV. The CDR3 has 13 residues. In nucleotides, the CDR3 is TGTGCCAGCAGCTTAGCTAGATTAAATGAGCAGTTCTTC. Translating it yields CASSLARLNEQFF. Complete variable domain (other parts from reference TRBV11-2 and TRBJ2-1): EAGVAQSPRYKIIEKRQSVAFWCNPISGHATLYWYQQILGQGPKLLIQFQNNGVVDDSQLPKDRFSAERLKGVDSTLKIQPAKLEDSAVYLCASSLARLNEQFFGPGTRLTVL.

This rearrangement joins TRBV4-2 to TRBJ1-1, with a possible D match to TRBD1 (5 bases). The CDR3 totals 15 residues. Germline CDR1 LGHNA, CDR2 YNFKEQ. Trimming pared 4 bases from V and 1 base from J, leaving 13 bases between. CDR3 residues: CASSRNRGTNTEAFF. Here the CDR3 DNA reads TGTGCCAGCAGCCGGAACCGGGGCACGAACACTGAAGCTTTCTTT.

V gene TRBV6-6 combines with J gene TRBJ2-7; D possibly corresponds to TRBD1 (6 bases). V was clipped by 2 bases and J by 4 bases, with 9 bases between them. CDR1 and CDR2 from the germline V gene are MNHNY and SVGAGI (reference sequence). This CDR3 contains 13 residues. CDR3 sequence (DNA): TGTGCCAGCAGTTACCTGCAGGGGTACGAGCAGTACTTC. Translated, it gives CASSYLQGYEQYF.

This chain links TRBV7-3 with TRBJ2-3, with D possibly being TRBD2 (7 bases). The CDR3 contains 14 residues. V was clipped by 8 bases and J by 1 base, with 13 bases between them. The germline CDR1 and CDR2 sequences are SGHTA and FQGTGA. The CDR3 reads CASARGGGTDTQYF. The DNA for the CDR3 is TGTGCCAGCGCCAGAGGGGGGGGCACAGATACGCAGTATTTT.

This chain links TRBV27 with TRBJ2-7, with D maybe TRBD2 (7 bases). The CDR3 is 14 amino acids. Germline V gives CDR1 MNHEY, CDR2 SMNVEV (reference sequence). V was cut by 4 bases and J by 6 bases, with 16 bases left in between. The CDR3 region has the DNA TGTGCCAGCAGTTATGAGGGGGAGGGACGCGAGCAGTACTTC. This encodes CASSYEGEGREQYF.

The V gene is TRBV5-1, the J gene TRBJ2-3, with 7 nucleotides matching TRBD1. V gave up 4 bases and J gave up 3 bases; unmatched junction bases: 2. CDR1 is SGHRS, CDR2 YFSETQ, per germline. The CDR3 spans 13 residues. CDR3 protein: CASSVQGTDTQYF. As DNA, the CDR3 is TGCGCCAGCAGCGTACAGGGGACAGATACGCAGTATTTT.

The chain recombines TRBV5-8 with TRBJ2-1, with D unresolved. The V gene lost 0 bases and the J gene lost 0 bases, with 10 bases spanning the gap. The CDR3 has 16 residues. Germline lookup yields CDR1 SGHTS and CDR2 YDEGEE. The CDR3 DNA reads TGTGCCAGCAGCTTGGAACCGTCCAGCTCCTACAATGAGCAGTTCTTC. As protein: CASSLEPSSSYNEQFF.

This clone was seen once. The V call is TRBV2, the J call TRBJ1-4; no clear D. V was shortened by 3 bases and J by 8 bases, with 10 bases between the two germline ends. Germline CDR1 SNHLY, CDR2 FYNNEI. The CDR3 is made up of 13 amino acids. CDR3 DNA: TGTGCCAGCAGTGAGGAGGAAGGGGAAAAACTGTTTTTT. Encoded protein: CASSEEEGEKLFF.

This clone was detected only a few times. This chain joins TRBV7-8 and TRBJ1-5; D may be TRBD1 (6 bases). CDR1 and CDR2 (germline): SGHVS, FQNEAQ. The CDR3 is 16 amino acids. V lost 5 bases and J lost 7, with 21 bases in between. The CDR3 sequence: CASSLSGGLGEQPQHF. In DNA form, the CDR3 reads TGTGCCAGCAGCCTTTCTGGGGGGCTCGGGGAGCAGCCCCAGCATTTT.

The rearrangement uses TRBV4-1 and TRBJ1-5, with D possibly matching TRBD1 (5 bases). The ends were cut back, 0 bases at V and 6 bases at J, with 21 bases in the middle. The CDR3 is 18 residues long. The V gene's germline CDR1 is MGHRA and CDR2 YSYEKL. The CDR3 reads CASSQDSYGGLVGQPQHF. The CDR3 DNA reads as TGCGCCAGCAGCCAAGATTCGTACGGGGGTTTGGTGGGTCAGCCCCAGCATTTT.

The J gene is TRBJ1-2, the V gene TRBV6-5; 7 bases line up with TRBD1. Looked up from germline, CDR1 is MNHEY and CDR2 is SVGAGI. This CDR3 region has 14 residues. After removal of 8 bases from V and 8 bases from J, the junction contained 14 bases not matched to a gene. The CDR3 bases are TGTGCCAGCCGAGCTTCCGGGACAGACTTCGGCTACACCTTC. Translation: CASRASGTDFGYTF.

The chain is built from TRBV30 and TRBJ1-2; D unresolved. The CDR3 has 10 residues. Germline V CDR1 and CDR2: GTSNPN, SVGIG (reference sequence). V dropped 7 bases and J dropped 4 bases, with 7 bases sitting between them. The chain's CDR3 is CASRGYGYTF. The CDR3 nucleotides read TGTGCCTCCCGAGGCTATGGCTACACCTTC.

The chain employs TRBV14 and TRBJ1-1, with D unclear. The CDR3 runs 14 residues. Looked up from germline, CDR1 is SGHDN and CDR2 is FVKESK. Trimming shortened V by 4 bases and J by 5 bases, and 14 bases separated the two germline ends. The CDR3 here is CASSPITDWTEAFF. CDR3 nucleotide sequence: TGTGCCAGCAGCCCCATTACAGACTGGACTGAAGCTTTCTTT.

In DNA form, the CDR3 reads TGTGCCAGCAGCAAGGACAGGGGGTCATCCTACGAGCAGTACTTC. This encodes CASSKDRGSSYEQYF. The genes are TRBV11-3 and TRBJ2-7; TRBD1 matches 10 bases. The CDR3 is made up of 15 amino acids. With V trimmed by 5 bases and J by 1 base, 5 bases remained unmatched. Germline assignment: CDR1 SGHNT and CDR2 YENEEA.

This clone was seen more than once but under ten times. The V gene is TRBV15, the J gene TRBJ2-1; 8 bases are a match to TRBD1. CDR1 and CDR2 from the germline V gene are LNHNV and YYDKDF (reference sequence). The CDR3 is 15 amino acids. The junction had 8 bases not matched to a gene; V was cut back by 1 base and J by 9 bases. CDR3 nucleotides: TGTGCCACCAGCAGAGTCCGTCAGGGGGCGGGTGAGCAGTTCTTC. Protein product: CATSRVRQGAGEQFF.

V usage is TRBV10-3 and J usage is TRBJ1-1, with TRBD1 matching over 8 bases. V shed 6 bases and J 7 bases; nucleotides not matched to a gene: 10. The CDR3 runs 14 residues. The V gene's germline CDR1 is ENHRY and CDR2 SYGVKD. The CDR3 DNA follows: TGTGCCATCAGGGTATCGACAGGGGTCCATGAAGCTTTCTTT. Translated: CAIRVSTGVHEAFF.

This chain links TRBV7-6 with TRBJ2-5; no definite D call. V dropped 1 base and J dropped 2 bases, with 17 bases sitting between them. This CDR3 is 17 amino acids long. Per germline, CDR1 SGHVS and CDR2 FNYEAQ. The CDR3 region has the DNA TGTGCCAGCAGCTTAGGAGTTAGCCCCATGGGGCAAGAGACCCAGTACTTC. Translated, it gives CASSLGVSPMGQETQYF.

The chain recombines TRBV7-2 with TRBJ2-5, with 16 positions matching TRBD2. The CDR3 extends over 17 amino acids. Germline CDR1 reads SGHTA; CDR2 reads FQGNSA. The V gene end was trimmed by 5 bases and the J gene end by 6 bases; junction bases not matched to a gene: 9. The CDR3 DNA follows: TGTGCCAGCAGCATTTCCGGGACTAGCGGGGGGGCGAAGACCCAGTACTTC. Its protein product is CASSISGTSGGAKTQYF. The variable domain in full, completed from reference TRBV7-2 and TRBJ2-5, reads GAGVSQSPSNKVTEKGKDVELRCDPISGHTALYWYRQSLGQGLEFLIYFQGNSAPDKSGLPSDRFSAERTGGSVSTLTIQRTQQEDSAVYLCASSISGTSGGAKTQYFGPGTRLLVL.

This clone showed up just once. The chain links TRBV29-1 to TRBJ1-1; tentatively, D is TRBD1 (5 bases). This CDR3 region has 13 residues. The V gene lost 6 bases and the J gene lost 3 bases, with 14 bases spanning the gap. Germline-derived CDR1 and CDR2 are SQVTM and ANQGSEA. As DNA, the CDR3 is TGCAGCGTCGTGACTCCAGGGTACACTGAAGCTTTCTTT. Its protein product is CSVVTPGYTEAFF.

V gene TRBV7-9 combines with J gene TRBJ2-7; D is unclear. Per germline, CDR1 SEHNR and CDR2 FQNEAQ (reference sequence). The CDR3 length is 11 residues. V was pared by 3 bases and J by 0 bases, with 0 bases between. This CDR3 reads CASSFSYEQYF. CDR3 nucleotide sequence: TGTGCCAGCAGCTTCTCCTACGAGCAGTACTTC. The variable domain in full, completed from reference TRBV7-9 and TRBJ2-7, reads DTGVSQNPRHKITKRGQNVTFRCDPISEHNRLYWYRQTLGQGPEFLTYFQNEAQLEKSRLLSDRFSAERPKGSFSTLEIQRTEQGDSAMYLCASSFSYEQYFGPGTRLTVT.